This TCR beta chain was captured by sequencing in a study of blood T cells in healthy people across ages. Study-wide results and caveats: Without sorted subsets, naive and antigen-experienced compartments could not be conclusively compared. Long-lived and aged donors differed, with more naive CD4+ cells and higher diversity in the long-lived.

This clonotype occurred a few times. Its specificity is not known. With a J-beta primer mix and a sample-barcoded 5' primer, a second PCR ran 7 to 11 cycles. Each cDNA was tagged by a template-switch adaptor containing 12 random nucleotides. Every sample produced at least 2.5 million CDR3-containing paired-end reads. MiXCR, applied by TCRdb to the 5' RACE reads, yields one record per CDR3 protein. The repertoire holds approximately 2,000,000 distinct CDR3 sequences, with approximately 39% as singletons. The CDR3 runs 15 residues. The junction had 7 bases not matched to a gene; V was cut back by 0 bases and J by 10 bases. Germline loops: CDR1 MGHRA, CDR2 YSYEKL.

This TCR was sampled from a human donor in good health. Material for sequencing was blood. This chain connects TRBV4-1 to TRBJ2-1, with 9 bases matching TRBD2. Written as DNA, the CDR3 is TGCGCCAGCAGCCAAGATAGGCGGGGGGGCAACGAGCAGTTCTTC. Protein: CASSQDRRGGNEQFF.